The rows below give T cell receptor beta chains drawn from one sample of a study of T cells after yellow fever vaccination. TCRdb ran MiXCR on the 5' RACE reads and lists one entry per CDR3 protein. The table records 450,000 to 600,000 distinct CDR3 sequences, less than 20% of them present only once. The sample here was PBMCs, taken 5 days after the first yellow fever vaccination. The source of these receptors is a man aged 18-30 years who received the YFV17D yellow fever vaccine. Both conserved end residues are part of each CDR3. D genes are given only for firm matches. Size is stated for part of the rows, as once, few or many counts, or as a class when the clone is expanded.

cdr3_aa cdr3_nt v_call d_call j_call clone_size
CASSDRGGPYNEQFF TGTGCCAGCAGCGACCGCGGGGGGCCCTACAATGAGCAGTTCTTC TRBV9 TRBD2 TRBJ2-1 -
CSAQDREGTEAFF TGCAGTGCACAGGACAGGGAGGGTACTGAAGCTTTCTTT TRBV20-1 TRBD1 TRBJ1-1 -
CASSAGSGTGELFF TGTGCCAGCAGCGCCGGGTCGGGCACCGGGGAGCTGTTTTTT TRBV7-7 - TRBJ2-2 -
CASSLNSGGGYNEQFF TGTGCCAGCAGCTTGAATAGCGGGGGGGGCTACAATGAGCAGTTCTTC TRBV7-2 TRBD2 TRBJ2-1 -
CASSREGRGVSGYTF TGTGCCAGCAGTCGTGAGGGGCGAGGTGTTAGTGGCTACACCTTC TRBV6-1 - TRBJ1-2 few
CASYFSGELFF TGTGCCAGTTACTTCTCCGGGGAGCTGTTTTTT TRBV2 - TRBJ2-2 many
CASSLWGAANTEAFF TGTGCCAGCAGCTTATGGGGTGCGGCGAACACTGAAGCTTTCTTT TRBV7-2 - TRBJ1-1 -
CASSPLGGTSTDTQYF TGTGCCAGCTCCCCCCTAGGGGGAACTAGCACAGATACGCAGTATTTT TRBV18 - TRBJ2-3 -
CASSVGQNSYEQYF TGTGCCAGCAGCGTAGGCCAGAACTCCTACGAGCAGTACTTC TRBV9 - TRBJ2-7 few
CAISESARSSYNEQFF TGTGCCATCAGTGAGTCGGCCCGAAGCTCCTACAATGAGCAGTTCTTC TRBV10-3 - TRBJ2-1 many
CASRPLAGGTDTQYF TGTGCCAGCAGACCCCTCGCGGGGGGGACAGATACGCAGTATTTT TRBV6-1 TRBD2 TRBJ2-3 few
CASSYWFGGHNTGELFF TGTGCCAGCAGTTACTGGTTCGGGGGGCACAACACCGGGGAGCTGTTTTTT TRBV6-2/TRBV6-3 - TRBJ2-2 few
CSARGTSNTGELFF TGCAGTGCTAGAGGGACTAGTAACACCGGGGAGCTGTTTTTT TRBV20-1 TRBD2 TRBJ2-2 few
CASSPGPQGSVNTEAFF TGCGCCAGCAGCCCTGGACCGCAGGGTAGCGTGAACACTGAAGCTTTCTTT TRBV5-1 - TRBJ1-1 -
CASNGLGETQYF TGTGCCAGCAACGGGTTAGGGGAGACCCAGTACTTC TRBV2 - TRBJ2-5 few
CASSLAPQRGGPDTQYF TGTGCCAGCAGCTTAGCGCCCCAGCGGGGGGGCCCAGATACGCAGTATTTT TRBV7-2 TRBD2 TRBJ2-3 few
CASSQLTGGDGNTIYF TGTGCCAGCAGCCAGCTTACAGGGGGTGATGGAAACACCATATATTTT TRBV4-2 TRBD1 TRBJ1-3 many
CSDATPLGEAFF TGCAGTGACGCGACACCGTTGGGTGAAGCTTTCTTT TRBV20-1 - TRBJ1-1 -
CASSQGGVDNEQFF TGTGCCAGCAGCCAAGGGGGTGTTGACAATGAGCAGTTCTTC TRBV3-1 - TRBJ2-1 few
CSAQRLAQYTGELFF TGCAGTGCGCAAAGACTAGCGCAGTACACCGGGGAGCTGTTTTTT TRBV20-1 TRBD2 TRBJ2-2 -
CASSFPVGGGSYEQYF TGTGCCAGCAGCTTTCCGGTTGGAGGGGGGTCCTACGAGCAGTACTTC TRBV7-8 - TRBJ2-7 -
CASSWLMTGELFF TGTGCCAGCAGTTGGTTAATGACCGGGGAGCTGTTTTTT TRBV6-5 - TRBJ2-2 few
CSVEVDGKIDRSAYEQYF TGCAGCGTTGAAGTCGATGGCAAAATAGACAGGAGCGCCTACGAGCAGTACTTC TRBV29-1 - TRBJ2-7 few
CASSMLWVFSNQPQHF TGTGCCAGTAGTATGTTGTGGGTTTTTAGCAATCAGCCCCAGCATTTT TRBV19 - TRBJ1-5 -
CASSNGRIYEQYF TGTGCCAGCAGCAATGGGCGGATCTACGAGCAGTACTTC TRBV21-1 - TRBJ2-7 few
CASSFPYPGEASTDTQYF TGTGCCAGCAGTTTCCCCTATCCAGGAGAGGCTAGCACAGATACGCAGTATTTT TRBV11-2 - TRBJ2-3 -
CASRPQTGGNNSPLHF TGTGCCAGCAGACCTCAAACAGGGGGCAACAATTCACCCCTCCACTTT TRBV27 TRBD1 TRBJ1-6 few
CASSRLWGNTEAFF TGTGCCAGCTCACGGCTGTGGGGGAACACTGAAGCTTTCTTT TRBV18 - TRBJ1-1 -
CATSRTGSYNEQFF TGTGCCACTAGTAGGACAGGGTCCTACAATGAGCAGTTCTTC TRBV24-1 TRBD1 TRBJ2-1 few
CASSHGSRSDTQYF TGTGCCAGCAGCCACGGATCCCGCTCGGATACGCAGTATTTT TRBV4-2 - TRBJ2-3 -
CAWSVGGGTGTQYF TGTGCCTGGAGTGTAGGAGGTGGGACAGGGACCCAGTACTTC TRBV30 TRBD1 TRBJ2-5 many
CASSYRRGKKSGGRTDTQYF TGTGCCAGCAGTTACCGACGAGGCAAGAAAAGCGGGGGCCGAACAGATACGCAGTATTTT TRBV6-2/TRBV6-3 TRBD2 TRBJ2-3 many
CASNAGGQGTQYF TGTGCCAGCAATGCGGGGGGCCAAGGGACCCAGTACTTC TRBV6-2/TRBV6-3 TRBD2 TRBJ2-5 -
CASSPRAGGDTQYF TGTGCCAGCAGCCCCCGGGCGGGCGGGGATACGCAGTATTTT TRBV7-2 - TRBJ2-3 many
CASNDRAIWAGYTF TGTGCCAGCAATGACAGAGCCATATGGGCCGGCTACACCTTC TRBV19 - TRBJ1-2 -
CASSPGKGGGAWETQYF TGTGCCAGCAGCCCCGGCAAAGGGGGGGGGGCGTGGGAGACCCAGTACTTC TRBV11-2 - TRBJ2-5 -
CASSYSMAATWAGELFF TGTGCCAGCAGTTACTCGATGGCGGCAACTTGGGCCGGGGAGCTGTTTTTT TRBV6-5 - TRBJ2-2 -
CASSLAGSRGDTQYF TGTGCCAGCAGCTTAGCGGGCAGTCGCGGAGATACGCAGTATTTT TRBV7-6 - TRBJ2-3 -
CASSLITAGAYEQYF TGTGCCAGCAGCTTAATTACTGCGGGGGCTTACGAGCAGTACTTC TRBV7-2 - TRBJ2-7 many
CSAAWRGTDTQYF TGCAGCGCGGCGTGGCGGGGCACAGATACGCAGTATTTT TRBV20-1 - TRBJ2-3 -
CASSTDFRGGTDTQYF TGCGCCAGCAGCACCGATTTTAGGGGGGGCACAGATACGCAGTATTTT TRBV5-1 - TRBJ2-3 few